Given below is one TCR beta chain in context. Its target is unknown. These data come from a study of identical twins. General study results and limits: A lower insertion count was a feature of abundant cord blood beta clonotypes, with no such feature in memory repertoires.

Each CDR3 protein gets one entry after TCRdb re-called the 5' RACE reads with MiXCR. The table records 450,000 or so distinct CDR3 sequences, approximately 14% of them present only once. Healthy Caucasians supplied all donations. The germline CDR1 and CDR2 sequences are MRHNA and SNTAGT. The CDR3 runs 12 residues. Between the trimmed V and J ends, which lost 2 bases and 12 bases, there was a span of 11 bases. The same sample was also studied in work on yellow fever vaccine responses in identical twins.

The receptor was isolated from a woman aged 18-35 years in good health. The sequenced sample consisted of CD4+ T cells sorted from blood. The gene calls are TRBV6-4 and TRBJ2-1; D remains unclear. This chain's CDR3 is CASSDVGRPQFF. The CDR3 DNA is TGTGCCAGCAGTGACGTAGGCAGGCCGCAGTTCTTC.